This TCR beta chain was recovered during a study of blood T cell repertoires in COVID-19 (TCRdb year 2020). The study in broad terms: Collaborator samples came from the United States, Italy and Spain and covered acute and convalescent phases of COVID-19. The sample metadata nearly always contained a de-identified subject ID, COVID-19 status, age in years and sex. The material from the prospective study consisted of cDNA or gDNA derived from T cells, B-cell-depleted T cells, or PBMCs. The repertoires were released in a freely available public database intended as a resource for research on the immune response to SARS-CoV-2. The samples were drawn from the first 160 participants of the ongoing ImmuneRACE study and from 1,254 subjects provided by 6 global collaborators. Subjects who had been exposed to COVID-19, were actively infected with it, or had recovered from it provided the deeply sampled blood TCRbeta repertoires that made up the dataset. HLA class I and class II types, where available, came from metadata supplied by the sample provider rather than from assay-based typing.

The collaborating institutions used their own protocols to collect whole blood in K2EDTA tubes. Collaborator samples were shipped for TCRbeta analysis as frozen whole blood, isolated PBMCs, or DNA extracted from either sample type. The immunoSEQ Assay, a bias-controlled multiplex PCR, was used to amplify TCRbeta CDR3 regions from genomic DNA. Per the authors' processing: The number of nucleated cells in each sample was estimated by amplification of reference gene primers within the assay. Sequence reads were collapsed and filtered to measure the absolute abundance of every unique TCRbeta CDR3 rearrangement. For each sample, productive Simpson clonality was calculated as the square root of Simpson's diversity index over productive rearrangements. TCRdb provides this immuneACCESS table in a form limited to in-frame rearrangements. Some clones are lacking; in checked studies, under half of them reflect an unresolved V gene, and why the rest are absent is not known. From that table come the V and J calls and clone size; the DNA was used to work out D and trimming. The sample has around 120,000 clones on record, around 80% of them singletons. Approximately 3.9% of the sample goes to the ten largest clones.

The investigation overall reported the following: Clinical and demographic metadata were provided uncurated, with the amount varying by source and participant.

Remarks on this clone: This clone's antigen is unknown. No clone much larger than this one lies a single base away; base qualities are absent.

Sequencing was performed on peripheral blood. This clonotype originated in a woman at least 80 years old with acute or convalescent COVID-19.

The CDR3 amino acid sequence is: CASSGQVNTEAFF. In nucleotides, the sequence is TGTGCCAGCAGTGGACAGGTTAACACTGAAGCTTTCTTT. The rearrangement combines TRBV2 with TRBJ1-1; TRBD1 is possibly the D segment (6 matching bases). V is pared back by 4 bases and J by 2 bases, with 8 bases lying between the germline termini. CDR1 SNHLY and CDR2 FYNNEI are derived from the germline V gene. From the cysteine up to the phenylalanine, the CDR3 has a length of 13 residues. Only the CDR3 part of the read is kept: 39 bases, read in frame from the first base.